One sample yielded the 29 T cell receptor beta chains listed below, sequenced in a study of shared clonotypes between healthy human individuals. Method: immunoSEQ multiplex PCR; TCRdb's copy keeps in-frame clones and lacks some. The sample contains 1,100,000 or so clones, around three quarters of which appear only once. Sample: memory CD4+ T cells from PBMCs. Subset here: CD45RA-negative fraction. These TCRs come from a man in his late teens or twenties in good health. Some clones in this sample may be carry-over from other donors' samples.

The rearrangement joins TRBV6-1 to TRBJ2-7; no reliable D call. CDR1 is MNHNS, CDR2 SASEGT, per germline. The CDR3 runs to 14 residues. V lost 2 bases to trimming and J lost 2 bases, with 10 bases between them. CDR3 residues: CASSERGVTYEQYF. The CDR3 DNA follows: TGTGCCAGCAGTGAAAGAGGTGTTACCTACGAGCAGTACTTC.

The V and J genes are TRBV9 and TRBJ1-1; D remains unclear. Per germline, CDR1 SGDLS and CDR2 YYNGEE. Trimming took off 0 bases at V and 2 bases at J, with 8 bases between the two ends. The CDR3 runs to 14 residues. CDR3 protein: CASSVDPQNTEAFF. The CDR3 DNA sequence: TGTGCCAGCAGCGTAGATCCCCAAAACACTGAAGCTTTCTTT.

The chain carries TRBV5-1 and TRBJ2-5, with D possibly TRBD2 on 6 matching bases. This CDR3 has 13 amino acids. Germline loops: CDR1 SGHRS, CDR2 YFSETQ. Trimming stripped 6 bases from V and 7 bases from J, with 16 bases between. The CDR3 nucleotides are TGCGCCAGCACTGGAATAGCGGTAGGGACCCAGTACTTC. Translation gives CASTGIAVGTQYF.

This sequence joins TRBV28 and TRBJ1-6; D gene uncertain. The CDR3 extends over 13 amino acids. V lost 10 bases to trimming and J lost 8 bases, with 15 bases between them. Germline V CDR1 and CDR2: MDHEN, SYDVKM. The DNA of the CDR3 is TGTGCCACCTGGGGATCCCGGGATTCACCCCTCCACTTT. Its translation: CATWGSRDSPLHF.

The chain carries TRBV7-3 and TRBJ2-2; TRBD1 matches at 7 bases. The trim removed 4 bases at V and 6 bases at J, leaving 5 bases unmatched. CDR3 size: 14 residues. Per germline, CDR1 SGHTA and CDR2 FQGTGA. This CDR3 reads CASSSTGESGELFF. CDR3 nucleotides: TGTGCCAGCAGCTCAACAGGGGAATCCGGGGAGCTGTTTTTT.

This clone has a count of ten or more. This chain connects TRBV28 to TRBJ1-2, with TRBD1 identical over 9 bases. Per germline, CDR1 MDHEN and CDR2 SYDVKM. Germline trimming cut 5 bases from V and 5 bases from J; bases unmatched to any gene: 3. The CDR3 contains 13 residues. The CDR3 loop is CASSGTGWYGYTF. The CDR3, as DNA: TGTGCCAGCAGTGGGACAGGGTGGTATGGCTACACCTTC.

CDR3 sequence: CASRTSGSQETQYF. The CDR3 region has the DNA TGTGCCAGCAGGACTAGCGGGAGTCAAGAGACCCAGTACTTC. This chain links TRBV6-1 with TRBJ2-5; 12 positions match TRBD2. V lost 6 bases and J lost 2; bases outside the gene matches: 1. Germline loops: CDR1 MNHNS, CDR2 SASEGT. The CDR3 contains 14 residues.

The chain joins TRBV2 to TRBJ2-5; D may be TRBD2 (5 bases). The V gene lost 4 bases and the J gene lost 4 bases, with 13 bases spanning the gap. Germline V gene data show CDR1 as SNHLY and CDR2 as FYNNEI. The CDR3 is 14 residues long. The CDR3 sequence is CASSVYGVGETQYF. The CDR3, as DNA: TGTGCCAGCAGTGTTTACGGGGTGGGAGAGACCCAGTACTTC. The entire variable domain, with the rest obtained from reference TRBV2 and TRBJ2-5, is as follows: EPEVTQTPSHQVTQMGQEVILRCVPISNHLYFYWYRQILGQKVEFLVSFYNNEISEKSEIFDDQFSVERPDGSNFTLKIRSTKLEDSAMYFCASSVYGVGETQYFGPGTRLLVL.

The chain recombines TRBV7-2 with TRBJ2-7; D call uncertain. Trimming took off 5 bases at V and 6 bases at J, with 11 bases between the two ends. This CDR3 spans 12 amino acids. Germline V gene lookup returns CDR1 SGHTA and CDR2 FQGNSA. CDR3 loop: CASSPPWVEQYF. The CDR3 bases are TGTGCCAGCAGCCCCCCCTGGGTCGAGCAGTACTTC. Variable domain in full (rest from reference TRBV7-2 and TRBJ2-7): GAGVSQSPSNKVTEKGKDVELRCDPISGHTALYWYRQSLGQGLEFLIYFQGNSAPDKSGLPSDRFSAERTGGSVSTLTIQRTQQEDSAVYLCASSPPWVEQYFGPGTRLTVT.

J is TRBJ2-3 and V is TRBV7-3; 10 bases align to TRBD2. CDR3 size: 14 residues. Germline V lookup: CDR1 SGHTA, CDR2 FQGTGA. V gave up 3 bases and J gave up 6 bases; unmatched junction bases: 3. CDR3 sequence (DNA): TGTGCCAGCAGCTTTAGCGGGGGGCGGGATACGCAGTATTTT. Translation: CASSFSGGRDTQYF.

This chain links TRBV9 with TRBJ2-5; 12 nucleotides align to TRBD2. Losses at the gene ends were 3 bases for V and 4 bases for J; bases not matched to a gene: 10. This CDR3 is built from 17 residues. The germline V gene encodes CDR1 SGDLS and CDR2 YYNGEE. The CDR3 bases are TGTGCCAGCAGCGCCGGGACTAGCGGGTCGTTCGGAGAGACCCAGTACTTC. Protein sequence: CASSAGTSGSFGETQYF.

In its sample, this clone was seen a few times. The rearrangement uses TRBV1 and TRBJ2-1; the D call of TRBD1 is as the table states it, not checked on the DNA. TRBV1 is noted as a pseudogene. CDR3 size: 19 residues. In nucleotides, the CDR3 is TGCACCAGCAGCCAAAACGGACCCGGACATTATATATCCTACAATGAGCAGTTCTTC. This codes for CTSSQNGPGHYISYNEQFF.

The CDR3 region is CASSPRFGGGAYNEQFF. CDR3 DNA sequence: TGTGCCAGCAGCCCACGGTTCGGGGGGGGCGCCTACAATGAGCAGTTCTTC. The chain uses TRBV7-9 and TRBJ2-1; 8 bases agree with TRBD2. The CDR3 extends over 17 amino acids. V lost 5 bases to trimming and J lost 2 bases; unmatched junction nucleotides: 11. Per the germline V gene, CDR1 is SEHNR and CDR2 is FQNEAQ (reference sequence). The whole variable domain, remainder taken from reference TRBV7-9 and TRBJ2-1, is DTGVSQNPRHKITKRGQNVTFRCDPISEHNRLYWYRQTLGQGPEFLTYFQNEAQLEKSRLLSDRFSAERPKGSFSTLEIQRTEQGDSAMYLCASSPRFGGGAYNEQFFGPGTRLTVL.

The chain combines TRBV19 with TRBJ1-2; D possibly corresponds to TRBD1 (5 bases). The CDR3 is 13 amino acids. With 5 bases removed from V and 4 bases from J, the gap between germline ends came to 11 bases. Germline lookup yields CDR1 LNHDA and CDR2 SQIVND (reference sequence). CDR3 protein: CASSQWGVYGYTF. The CDR3 bases are TGTGCCAGTAGTCAGTGGGGCGTCTATGGCTACACCTTC. The entire variable domain, with the rest obtained from reference TRBV19 and TRBJ1-2, is as follows: DGGITQSPKYLFRKEGQNVTLSCEQNLNHDAMYWYRQDPGQGLRLIYYSQIVNDFQKGDIAEGYSVSREKKESFPLTVTSAQKNPTAFYLCASSQWGVYGYTFGSGTRLTVV.

This clone was observed at least ten times. The same CDR3 is also encoded by other DNA sequences in this sample. This chain links TRBV5-1 with TRBJ1-5; unclear D gene. The V gene lost 0 bases and the J gene lost 4 bases, with 5 bases spanning the gap. The CDR3 contains 13 residues. Germline V gives CDR1 SGHRS, CDR2 YFSETQ. The CDR3, as DNA: TGCGCCAGCAGCTTGGCCCCTAATCAGCCCCAGCATTTT. This gives the protein CASSLAPNQPQHF.

The rearrangement links TRBV7-9 to TRBJ1-4; 9 bases align to TRBD1. The germline V gene has CDR1 SEHNR and CDR2 FQNEAQ (reference sequence). This CDR3 comprises 15 residues. Losses at the gene ends were 1 base for V and 7 bases for J; bases not matched to a gene: 4. The CDR3 loop is CASSLGDRDSEKLFF. The CDR3 region has the DNA TGTGCCAGCAGCTTAGGGGACAGGGACTCTGAAAAACTGTTTTTT.

This chain links TRBV5-4 with TRBJ1-2; D is uncertain. Deletions cut 5 bases from V and 7 bases from J, with 15 bases between. The CDR3 consists of 13 residues. The germline gives CDR1 SGHNT, CDR2 YYREEE (reference sequence). The CDR3 DNA is TGTGCCAGCAGTCCCGGCGACTGGGGTGGCTACACCTTC. It translates to CASSPGDWGGYTF.

In its sample, this clone was seen a few times. This specimen includes other DNA sequences encoding the same CDR3. The chain's CDR3 is CASSGQGPEAFF. The DNA of the CDR3 is TGTGCCAGCAGTGGTCAGGGACCTGAAGCTTTCTTT. This rearrangement joins TRBV2 to TRBJ1-1; possible D gene TRBD1, 5 bases. Deletions cut 4 bases from V and 6 bases from J, with 9 bases between. The CDR3 is made up of 12 amino acids. Germline V gene lookup returns CDR1 SNHLY and CDR2 FYNNEI.

V usage is TRBV7-2 and J usage is TRBJ1-1, with D possibly being TRBD1 (5 bases). Trimming pared 1 base from V and 5 bases from J, leaving 11 bases between. Germline loops: CDR1 SGHTA, CDR2 FQGNSA. The length of the CDR3 is 14 residues. This chain's CDR3 is CASSLVQSGTEAFF. The CDR3 nucleotides read TGTGCCAGCAGCTTAGTGCAGTCAGGGACTGAAGCTTTCTTT.

This clone occurred a few times. This chain connects TRBV5-1 to TRBJ2-1, with D possibly matching TRBD2 (6 bases). Germline loops: CDR1 SGHRS, CDR2 YFSETQ. V dropped 7 bases and J dropped 4 bases, with 21 bases sitting between them. The CDR3 runs to 16 residues. The CDR3 region is CASGNGLATSYNEQFF. CDR3 bases: TGCGCCAGCGGGAACGGGCTAGCGACATCGTACAATGAGCAGTTCTTC.

This clone was recorded a few times. The CDR3 here is CASSVGHGGAETQYF. DNA of the CDR3: TGTGCCAGCAGCGTAGGGCACGGAGGGGCAGAGACCCAGTACTTC. V is TRBV9 and J is TRBJ2-5; TRBD2 might be the D (6 bases). The CDR3 is 15 residues long. Trimming stripped 0 bases from V and 4 bases from J, with 13 bases between. Germline CDR1 and CDR2: SGDLS and YYNGEE. The full variable domain, with the rest looked up from reference TRBV9 and TRBJ2-5, is DSGVTQTPKHLITATGQRVTLRCSPRSGDLSVYWYQQSLDQGLQFLIQYYNGEERAKGNILERFSAQQFPDLHSELNLSSLELGDSALYFCASSVGHGGAETQYFGPGTRLLVL.

This clone was recorded a few times. V gene TRBV19 combines with J gene TRBJ1-5; 8 nucleotides line up with TRBD1. The CDR3 runs 15 residues. The V gene end was trimmed by 5 bases and the J gene end by 7 bases; junction bases not matched to a gene: 10. The germline CDR1 and CDR2 sequences are LNHDA and SQIVND (reference sequence). The CDR3 nucleotides are TGTGCCAGTAGTGTGGGACGTACAGGGGGACAGCCCCAGCATTTT. It codes for CASSVGRTGGQPQHF.

This clone was counted only a few times. The chain joins TRBV7-6 to TRBJ1-3; D is undetermined. Germline assignment: CDR1 SGHVS and CDR2 FNYEAQ. Trimming removed 5 bases from V and 0 bases from J, with 14 bases in between. This CDR3 spans 16 amino acids. CDR3 protein: CASSKLGPFSGNTIYF. The CDR3 nucleotides read TGTGCCAGCAGCAAGTTGGGTCCTTTCTCTGGAAACACCATATATTTT.

This chain uses TRBV6-1 with TRBJ2-5, with D possibly being TRBD2 (6 bases). Trimming left V 0 bases short and J 4 bases short, with 15 bases between. The CDR3 covers 16 residues. CDR1 is MNHNS and CDR2 is SASEGT in the germline V gene. CDR3 region: CASSEALARGRETQYF. In nucleotides, the CDR3 is TGTGCCAGCAGTGAAGCGCTAGCGAGAGGGAGAGAGACCCAGTACTTC.

V is TRBV6-1 and J is TRBJ2-5; D is unclear. Germline V gene lookup returns CDR1 MNHNS and CDR2 SASEGT. CDR3 length: 14 residues. V gave up 5 bases and J gave up 5 bases, with 15 bases separating them. This CDR3 is CASSLRPDGETQYF. The CDR3, as DNA: TGTGCCAGCAGTCTCCGACCGGACGGGGAGACCCAGTACTTC.

The chain combines TRBV7-9 with TRBJ2-5; D call uncertain. V lost 1 base and J 5 bases, leaving 8 bases between the germline ends. The CDR3 has 13 residues. CDR1 is SEHNR, CDR2 FQNEAQ, per germline (reference sequence). The CDR3 DNA sequence: TGTGCCAGCAGCTTAGACAGCCGGGAGACCCAGTACTTC. It translates to CASSLDSRETQYF.

This clone was detected once. The chain is built from TRBV7-8 and TRBJ1-4; D may be TRBD1 (6 bases). This CDR3 has 16 residues. Trimming removed 5 bases from V and 7 bases from J, with 20 bases in between. The germline CDR1 and CDR2 sequences are SGHVS and FQNEAQ. CDR3 residues: CASSPPVGPGVEKLFF. Written as DNA, the CDR3 is TGTGCCAGCAGCCCACCGGTCGGCCCAGGGGTTGAAAAACTGTTTTTT.

This clone appeared a few times. The chain joins TRBV19 to TRBJ1-1; D is undetermined. Germline V gene lookup returns CDR1 LNHDA and CDR2 SQIVND (reference sequence). CDR3 length: 11 residues. V was trimmed by 7 bases and J by 2 bases, leaving 5 bases between them. CDR3: CASMGNTEAFF. CDR3 in DNA: TGTGCCAGTATGGGTAACACTGAAGCTTTCTTT. Together with reference TRBV19 and TRBJ1-1, the CDR3 gives the full variable domain: DGGITQSPKYLFRKEGQNVTLSCEQNLNHDAMYWYRQDPGQGLRLIYYSQIVNDFQKGDIAEGYSVSREKKESFPLTVTSAQKNPTAFYLCASMGNTEAFFGQGTRLTVV.

The chain is built from TRBV5-1 and TRBJ2-6; D gene uncertain. Germline V gives CDR1 SGHRS, CDR2 YFSETQ. Trimming took 0 bases from V and 4 from J, leaving 8 bases between them. The CDR3 spans 15 residues. As DNA, the CDR3 is TGCGCCAGCAGCTTGGGGAGCAGGGGGGCCAACGTCCTGACTTTC. This sequence encodes CASSLGSRGANVLTF.